Presented here are 10 T cell receptor beta chains from one specimen sequenced in a study of human T cells and chemical hapten exposure. Regarding time point: healthy volunteer bleed at 6 weeks. The authors' total RNA extraction used unfractionated whole blood. MiXCR was run by TCRdb on the RACE reads, yielding one entry per CDR3 protein. This sample has 65,000 to 95,000 distinct CDR3 sequences, with about 8.6% found just once. Input material: whole blood. The receptors derive from a female donor in good health. Some clones in this sample may be carry-over from other donors' samples.

Notes on this clonotype: A much larger clone differs from this one at a single base, so this may be a read error. The rearrangement uses TRBV21-1 and TRBJ1-5; TRBD1 was called by the table and not checked on the DNA. TRBV21-1 is a documented pseudogene. The CDR3 is 18 residues long. Here the CDR3 reads CASSNLQGRKSKDQPQNF. DNA for the CDR3: TGTGCCAGCAGCAATTTACAGGGGCGGAAGAGTAAGGATCAGCCCCAGAATTTT.

The chain combines TRBV7-8 with TRBJ2-3, with a possible D match to TRBD2 (6 bases). There are 18 residues in the CDR3. Germline lookup yields CDR1 SGHVS and CDR2 FQNEAQ. V shed 0 bases and J shed 0 bases, with 16 bases lying between them. The CDR3, as DNA: TGTGCCAGCAGCTTAGCGCGGGAAACAGCCACTAGCACAGATACGCAGTATTTT. Amino acids: CASSLARETATSTDTQYF.

Of note for this clonotype: Compared with germline, one end of the junction differs, possibly owing to a read error. The V gene is TRBV18, the J gene TRBJ1-2; possibly TRBD1 for D (5 bases). Germline V gene sequence: CDR1 KGHSH, CDR2 LQKENI. The CDR3 sequence is 14 residues long. DNA for the CDR3: TGTGCCAGCTCCCCACAGCGGGGGTTCTATGGCTACACCTTC. Translating gives CASSPQRGFYGYTF.

This chain joins TRBV3-1 and TRBJ2-3; TRBD2 might be the D (7 bases). Trimming cost V 3 bases and J 6 bases, with 28 bases left between them. The germline V gene has CDR1 LGHDT and CDR2 YNNKEL (reference sequence). CDR3 length equals 19 residues. The CDR3 region has the DNA TGTGCCAGCAGCCACCTTCTTAAGGGGGGGGTGATTGCCTCGGATACGCAGTATTTT. Its translation is CASSHLLKGGVIASDTQYF.

This clonotype showed up many times. The chain couples TRBV12-3 or TRBV12-4 to TRBJ1-5, with 8 bases identical to TRBD1. CDR3 length: 15 residues. V was clipped by 6 bases and J by 7 bases; unmatched bases: 11. Written as DNA, the CDR3 is TGTGCCAGCAGCCGAGCCACAGGGGGTAGCCAGCCCCAGCATTTT. This gives the protein CASSRATGGSQPQHF.

In regard to this clonotype: A much larger clone differs from this one at a single base, so this may be a read error. The V call is TRBV5-1, the J call TRBJ1-4; D gene unclear. This CDR3 has 17 residues. Germline values: CDR1 SGHRS, CDR2 YFSETQ. V was trimmed by 0 bases and J by 4 bases, leaving 16 bases between them. CDR3 sequence (DNA): TGCGCCAGCAGCTTGGCTCGGTGGCAGGCGTGTAATGAAAAACTGTTTTTT. The encoded protein is CASSLARWQACNEKLFF.

This clonotype was seen at least ten times. This rearrangement joins TRBV2 to TRBJ2-7; 7 bases map to TRBD1. With V trimmed by 6 bases and J by 5 bases, 16 bases remained unmatched. The CDR3 spans 16 residues. Germline-derived CDR1 and CDR2 are SNHLY and FYNNEI. CDR3 DNA: TGTGCCAGCAGCCCCTGGTCGGGCCAGGGGGACGACGAGCAGTACTTC. Protein sequence: CASSPWSGQGDDEQYF.

The J gene is TRBJ2-5, the V gene TRBV5-1; 8 bases match TRBD2. Trimming removed 6 bases from V and 0 bases from J; junction bases left unmatched: 7. The V gene's germline CDR1 is SGHRS and CDR2 YFSETQ. The CDR3 runs to 15 residues. In DNA, the CDR3 is TGCGCCAGCAAGTTGGCGGGGGGACACCAAGAGACCCAGTACTTC. This encodes CASKLAGGHQETQYF.

This clonotype was picked up many times. The rearrangement links TRBV20-1 to TRBJ1-6; D gene uncertain. The V end lost 0 bases, the J end lost 0 bases, and 9 bases lay between the germline ends. The germline gives CDR1 DFQATT, CDR2 SNEGSKA (reference sequence). This CDR3 has 16 amino acids. CDR3 in DNA: TGCAGTGCTAGAGATTTAGGCAGCTCCTATAATTCACCCCTCCACTTT. The encoded protein is CSARDLGSSYNSPLHF.

The gene calls are TRBV9 and TRBJ2-3; D gene unclear. Trimming took 0 bases from V and 1 from J, leaving 6 bases between them. The CDR3 sequence is 14 residues long. Germline V lookup: CDR1 SGDLS, CDR2 YYNGEE. The CDR3 sequence: CASSVAMCTDTQYF. The CDR3 DNA follows: TGTGCCAGCAGCGTAGCGATGTGCACAGATACGCAGTATTTT.